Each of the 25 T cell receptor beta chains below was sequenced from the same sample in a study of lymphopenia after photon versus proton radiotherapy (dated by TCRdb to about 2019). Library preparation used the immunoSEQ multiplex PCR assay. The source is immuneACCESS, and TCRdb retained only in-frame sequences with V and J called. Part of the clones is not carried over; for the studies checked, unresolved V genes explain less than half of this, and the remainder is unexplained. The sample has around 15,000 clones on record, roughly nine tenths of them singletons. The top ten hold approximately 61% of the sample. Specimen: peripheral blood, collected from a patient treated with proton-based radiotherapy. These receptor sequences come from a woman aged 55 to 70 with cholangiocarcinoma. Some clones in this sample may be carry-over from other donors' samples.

DNA for the CDR3: TGTGCCAGCAGCCCCAGGACTAGCGGGCCTTACAATGAGCAGTTCTTC. This translates into CASSPRTSGPYNEQFF. The rearrangement uses TRBV7-2 and TRBJ2-1; 11 nucleotides agree with TRBD2. The germline gives CDR1 SGHTA, CDR2 FQGNSA. Trimming at V came to 5 bases and at J to 4 bases, leaving 7 bases not matched to a gene. This CDR3 spans 16 amino acids.

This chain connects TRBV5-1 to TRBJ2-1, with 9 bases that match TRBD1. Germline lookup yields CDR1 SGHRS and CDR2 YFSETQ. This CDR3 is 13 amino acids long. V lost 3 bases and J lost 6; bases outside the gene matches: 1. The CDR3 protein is CASSWDRANEQFF. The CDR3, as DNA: TGCGCCAGCAGCTGGGACAGGGCCAATGAGCAGTTCTTC.

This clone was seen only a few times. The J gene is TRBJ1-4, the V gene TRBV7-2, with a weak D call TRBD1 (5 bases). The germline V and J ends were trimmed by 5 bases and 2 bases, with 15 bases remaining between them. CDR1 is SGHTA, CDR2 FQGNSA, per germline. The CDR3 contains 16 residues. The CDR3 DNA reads TGTGCCAGCAGCCCCAGGCGGGGGGTCACTAATGAAAAACTGTTTTTT. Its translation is CASSPRRGVTNEKLFF.

CDR3 sequence reads: CASSFGQSSGGYTF. The CDR3, as DNA: TGTGCCAGTAGTTTCGGACAGTCCAGCGGTGGCTACACCTTC. The rearrangement joins TRBV19 to TRBJ1-2, with D tentatively TRBD1 (6 bases). Per the germline V gene, CDR1 is LNHDA and CDR2 is SQIVND (reference sequence). This CDR3 is 14 amino acids long. Deletions cut 5 bases from V and 7 bases from J, with 17 bases between.

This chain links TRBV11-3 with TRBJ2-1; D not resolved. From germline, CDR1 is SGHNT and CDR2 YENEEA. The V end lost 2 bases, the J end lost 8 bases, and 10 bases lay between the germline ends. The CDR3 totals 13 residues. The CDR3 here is CASSLRAKDEQFF. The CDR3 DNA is TGTGCCAGCAGCTTAAGGGCTAAGGATGAGCAGTTCTTC.

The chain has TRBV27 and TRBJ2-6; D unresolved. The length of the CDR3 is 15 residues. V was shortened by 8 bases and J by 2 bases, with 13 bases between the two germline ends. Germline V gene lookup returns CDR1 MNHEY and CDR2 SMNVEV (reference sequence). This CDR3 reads CASGVQAAGANVLTF. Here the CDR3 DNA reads TGTGCCAGCGGGGTCCAGGCAGCTGGGGCCAACGTCCTGACTTTC.

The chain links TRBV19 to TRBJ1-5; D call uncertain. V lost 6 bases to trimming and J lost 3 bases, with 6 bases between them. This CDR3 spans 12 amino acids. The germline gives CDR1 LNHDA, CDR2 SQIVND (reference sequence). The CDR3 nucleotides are TGTGCCAGTAGACTACACAATCAGCCCCAGCATTTT. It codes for CASRLHNQPQHF.

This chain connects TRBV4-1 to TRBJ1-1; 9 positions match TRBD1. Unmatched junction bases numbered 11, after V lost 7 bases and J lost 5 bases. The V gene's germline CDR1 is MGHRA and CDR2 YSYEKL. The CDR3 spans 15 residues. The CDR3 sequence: CASNGAGQGLTEAFF. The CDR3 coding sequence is TGCGCCAGCAACGGGGCCGGACAGGGGTTAACTGAAGCTTTCTTT.

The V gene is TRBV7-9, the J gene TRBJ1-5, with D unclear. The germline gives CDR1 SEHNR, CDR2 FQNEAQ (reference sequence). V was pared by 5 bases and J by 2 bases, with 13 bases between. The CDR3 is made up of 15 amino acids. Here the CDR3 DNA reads TGTGCCAGCAGCCAGACACCCGAGGGCAATCAGCCCCAGCATTTT. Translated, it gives CASSQTPEGNQPQHF.

The CDR3 DNA sequence: TGTGCCAGCTCGAGGACTAGCGGGACCCGCTACGAGCAGTACTTC. Translated, it gives CASSRTSGTRYEQYF. The rearrangement uses TRBV2 and TRBJ2-7; the match to TRBD2 covers 12 bases. From germline, CDR1 is SNHLY and CDR2 FYNNEI. The V gene end was trimmed by 8 bases and the J gene end by 3 bases; junction bases not matched to a gene: 8. The CDR3 consists of 15 residues.

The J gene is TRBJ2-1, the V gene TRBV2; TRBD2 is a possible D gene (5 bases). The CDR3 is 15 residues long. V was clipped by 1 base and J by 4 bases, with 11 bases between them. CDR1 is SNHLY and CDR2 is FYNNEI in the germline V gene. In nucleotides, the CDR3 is TGTGCCAGCAGTGAAGGGGCTAGCACTTACAATGAGCAGTTCTTC. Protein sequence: CASSEGASTYNEQFF.

Written as DNA, the CDR3 is TGTGCCAGCAGCTTAGAATCAGGGAGCGACACTGAAGCTTTCTTT. Translating it yields CASSLESGSDTEAFF. The gene calls are TRBV7-2 and TRBJ1-1, with a weak D call TRBD1 (5 bases). The V gene lost 1 base and the J gene lost 3 bases, with 12 bases spanning the gap. CDR1 and CDR2 (germline): SGHTA, FQGNSA. CDR3 size: 15 residues.

The CDR3 nucleotides read TGTGCCAGCAGCTCCCCGGGACAGGTGTCCTACGAGCAGTACTTC. The encoded protein is CASSSPGQVSYEQYF. This chain connects TRBV7-9 to TRBJ2-7, with 8 bases that match TRBD1. The V and J ends lost 4 bases and 1 base, in that order; junction bases with no gene match: 6. The CDR3 totals 15 residues. Germline V gene data show CDR1 as SEHNR and CDR2 as FQNEAQ (reference sequence).

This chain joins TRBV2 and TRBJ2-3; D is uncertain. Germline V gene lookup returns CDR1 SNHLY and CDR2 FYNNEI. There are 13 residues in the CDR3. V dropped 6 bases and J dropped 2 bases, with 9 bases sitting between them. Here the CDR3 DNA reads TGTGCCAGCAGCCTAGACTTCACAGATACGCAGTATTTT. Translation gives CASSLDFTDTQYF.

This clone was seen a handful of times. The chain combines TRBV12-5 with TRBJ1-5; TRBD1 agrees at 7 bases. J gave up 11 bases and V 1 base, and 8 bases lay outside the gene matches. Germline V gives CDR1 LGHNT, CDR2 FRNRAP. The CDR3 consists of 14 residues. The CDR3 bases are TGTGCTAGTGGTTTGGGTCTAACAGGGGAGGCCCAGCATTTT. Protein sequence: CASGLGLTGEAQHF.

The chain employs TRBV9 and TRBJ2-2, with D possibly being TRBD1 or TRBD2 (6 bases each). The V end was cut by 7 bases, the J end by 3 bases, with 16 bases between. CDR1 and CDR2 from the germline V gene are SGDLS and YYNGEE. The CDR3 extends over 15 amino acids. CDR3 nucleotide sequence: TGTGCCAGCCGACGGGGGCGCGTGGACACCGGGGAGCTGTTTTTT. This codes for CASRRGRVDTGELFF.

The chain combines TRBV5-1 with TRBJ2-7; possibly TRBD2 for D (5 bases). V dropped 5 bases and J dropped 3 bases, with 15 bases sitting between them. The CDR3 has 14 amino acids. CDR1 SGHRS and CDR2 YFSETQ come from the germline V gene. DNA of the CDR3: TGCGCCAGCAGTCGCGTTGGGGAGCTCTACGAGCAGTACTTC. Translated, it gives CASSRVGELYEQYF.

The CDR3 loop reads CSVEDRQGNQETQYF. CDR3 DNA sequence: TGCAGCGTTGAAGATCGGCAGGGAAATCAAGAGACCCAGTACTTC. The rearrangement uses TRBV29-1 and TRBJ2-5; tentative D call: TRBD1 (5 bases). Trimming cost V 0 bases and J 2 bases, with 13 bases left between them. CDR1 and CDR2 from the germline V gene are SQVTM and ANQGSEA. The CDR3 spans 15 residues. Full variable domain (rest looked up from reference TRBV29-1 and TRBJ2-5): SAVISQKPSRDICQRGTSLTIQCQVDSQVTMMFWYRQQPGQSLTLIATANQGSEATYESGFVIDKFPISRPNLTFSTLTVSNMSPEDSSIYLCSVEDRQGNQETQYFGPGTRLLVL.

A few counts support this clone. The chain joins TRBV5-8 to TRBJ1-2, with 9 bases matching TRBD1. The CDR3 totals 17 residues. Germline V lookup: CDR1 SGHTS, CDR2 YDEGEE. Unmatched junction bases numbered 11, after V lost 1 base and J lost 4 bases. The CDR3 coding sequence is TGTGCCAGCAGCTTGCCCCCAAGACAGGGGGAGAGCTATGGCTACACCTTC. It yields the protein CASSLPPRQGESYGYTF.

The CDR3 loop reads CASSDRTGGIEKLFF. Here the CDR3 DNA reads TGTGCCAGCAGCGACCGGACAGGGGGTATTGAAAAACTGTTTTTT. The chain combines TRBV2 with TRBJ1-4; TRBD1 matches at 10 bases. The germline CDR1 and CDR2 sequences are SNHLY and FYNNEI. The length of the CDR3 is 15 residues. V was pared by 6 bases and J by 7 bases, with 8 bases of the junction left unmatched.

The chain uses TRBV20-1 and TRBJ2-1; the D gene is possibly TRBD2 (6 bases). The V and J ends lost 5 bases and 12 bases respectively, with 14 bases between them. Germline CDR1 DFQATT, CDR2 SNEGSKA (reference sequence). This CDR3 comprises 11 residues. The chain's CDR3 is CSARGSVRQFF. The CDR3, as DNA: TGCAGTGCTCGGGGGTCGGTGAGGCAGTTCTTC.

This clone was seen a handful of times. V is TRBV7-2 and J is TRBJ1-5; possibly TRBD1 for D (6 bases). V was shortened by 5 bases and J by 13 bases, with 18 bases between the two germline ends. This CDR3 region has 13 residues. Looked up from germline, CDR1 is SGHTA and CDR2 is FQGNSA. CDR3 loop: CASSPGTARGQHF. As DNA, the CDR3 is TGTGCCAGCAGCCCCGGGACGGCCAGGGGACAGCATTTT.

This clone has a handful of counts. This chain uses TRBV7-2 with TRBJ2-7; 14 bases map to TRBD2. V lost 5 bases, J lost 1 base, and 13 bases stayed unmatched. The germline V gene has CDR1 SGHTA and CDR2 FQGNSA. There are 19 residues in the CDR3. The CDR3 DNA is TGTGCCAGCAGCCAAGGGACTAGCGGGAGCTTTGGCCCGTCCTACGAGCAGTACTTC. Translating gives CASSQGTSGSFGPSYEQYF.

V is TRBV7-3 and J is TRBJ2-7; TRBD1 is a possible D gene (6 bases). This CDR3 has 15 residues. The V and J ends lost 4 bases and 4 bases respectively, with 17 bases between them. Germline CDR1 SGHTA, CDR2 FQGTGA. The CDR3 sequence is CASSSFSGHQYEQYF. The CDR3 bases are TGTGCCAGCAGCTCATTCTCGGGACACCAATACGAGCAGTACTTC.

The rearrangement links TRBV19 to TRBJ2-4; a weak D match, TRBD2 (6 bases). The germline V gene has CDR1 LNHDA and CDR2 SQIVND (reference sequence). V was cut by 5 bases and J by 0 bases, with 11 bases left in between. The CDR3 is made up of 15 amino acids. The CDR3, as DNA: TGTGCCAGTAGTGATGGAGGGCTAGCCAAAAACATTCAGTACTTC. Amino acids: CASSDGGLAKNIQYF.